This T cell receptor beta chain stems from a study of patients and donors after allogeneic stem cell transplantation. The CDR3 runs 14 residues. Deletions cut 0 bases from V and 4 bases from J, with 9 bases between. The germline gives CDR1 SNHLY, CDR2 FYNNEI. TCRdb processed the RT-PCR reads anew with MiXCR; each CDR3 protein has one entry. The sample shows around 170,000 distinct CDR3 sequences, approximately 25% of them seen only once. This receptor was obtained from a human donor who was either an allogeneic HSCT recipient or a stem cell or donor lymphocyte infusion donor (not recorded which). It is not recorded whose cells these are; they may come from a transplant donor. The chain has TRBV2 and TRBJ1-2; perhaps TRBD1 as D (5 bases). Sequenced material: blood, either unsorted or a sorted T cell fraction (not recorded which). As DNA, the CDR3 is TGTGCCAGCAGTGAAGCCACAGGCAGCTATGGCTACACCTTC. It yields the protein CASSEATGSYGYTF.